This T cell receptor (beta chain) stems from a study of blood T cell repertoires in COVID-19. Whole-study context: The United States, Italy and Spain supplied acute and convalescent COVID-19 samples.

Method: immunoSEQ multiplex PCR; TCRdb's copy keeps in-frame clones and lacks some. The sample lists 350,000 or so clones; 85% to 90% were seen once. Germline CDR1 and CDR2: SGHRS and YFSETQ. The J segment lost 1 base and the V segment lost 1 base, leaving 8 bases of the junction unmatched. The CDR3 length is 17 residues. Cohorts were determined from participant-reported clinical history. The receptor comes from a woman aged 30 to 39 who had been exposed to COVID-19. Material for sequencing was PBMCs or T cells enriched from blood (not recorded which). The genes are TRBV5-1 and TRBJ2-1, with 7 bases that match TRBD2. The CDR3 region is CASSLSGAGASYNEQFF. CDR3 DNA sequence: TGCGCCAGCAGCTTGAGTGGGGCGGGAGCGTCCTACAATGAGCAGTTCTTC.